This T cell receptor (beta chain) was retrieved from a study of OX40 agonist ivuxolimab in advanced cancers. Germline V gene data show CDR1 as SGHRS and CDR2 as YFSETQ. This CDR3 has 14 residues. At baseline, cycle 4 day 1, and cycle 7 day 1, blood was sampled. On this clone itself: What it binds is unknown. At one boundary the junction diverges from the germline segment, which might be a read error.

Assay: immunoSEQ multiplex PCR; the TCRdb copy retains only in-frame clones and omits some. The table includes 55,000 to 65,000 clones, about 88% detected once. Study outcomes and limitations: Some nonresponders also had low normalized T-cell clonal expansion.

This chain links TRBV5-1 with TRBJ1-5; the D gene is possibly TRBD1 (6 bases). The sequence was collected from an adult with an advanced solid tumor such as melanoma, head and neck, liver or kidney cancer. The sample consisted of CD4+ or CD8+ T cells sorted from blood, taken in a trial of the OX40 agonist ivuxolimab. As DNA, the CDR3 is TGCGCCAGCAGCCCGCTACAGGGCAAGCAGCCCCAGCATTTT. It translates to CASSPLQGKQPQHF.